The rows below give T cell receptor beta chains drawn from one sample of a study of shared clonotypes between healthy human individuals. This table comes from immunoSEQ multiplex PCR, and its TCRdb copy is limited to in-frame clones, with some not included. This table holds about 510,000 clones, 79% found once. Material: PBMCs. These receptors were collected from a woman aged 40 to 50 in good health. Some clones in this sample may be carry-over from other donors' samples. CDR3s include the opening cysteine and the closing phenylalanine or tryptophan. The D gene is left open where the match is weak. Clone size, where shown, is once, few, many, or a class for clones that have expanded.

v_call	j_call	cdr3_length	clone_size	d_call	cdr3_aa	cdr3_nt
TRBV6-1	TRBJ2-7	14	once	-	CASSDQPDSYEQYF	TGTGCCAGCAGTGATCAACCGGATTCCTACGAGCAGTACTTC
TRBV7-7	TRBJ2-2	19	-	TRBD2	CASSPTTSGRYWNTGELFF	TGTGCTAGCAGCCCCACGACTAGCGGGAGATATTGGAACACCGGGGAGCTGTTTTTT
TRBV5-6	TRBJ2-2	12	-	-	CASSTLHGELFF	TGTGCCAGCAGCACTTTACATGGGGAGCTGTTTTTT
TRBV28	TRBJ2-1	15	-	TRBD2	CASSKAGGVYNEQFF	TGTGCCAGCAGTAAAGCGGGAGGGGTTTACAATGAGCAGTTCTTC
TRBV28	TRBJ2-7	14	once	-	CASSTPGAGDEQYF	TGTGCCAGCAGCACCCCCGGGGCAGGTGACGAGCAGTACTTC
TRBV10-2	TRBJ2-5	15	-	TRBD1	CASSLGTGAGETQYF	TGCGCCAGCAGCTTAGGGACAGGGGCTGGAGAGACCCAGTACTTC
TRBV15	TRBJ1-4	15	-	-	CATSRSGEGAEKLFF	TGTGCCACCAGCCGATCGGGGGAGGGAGCGGAAAAACTGTTTTTT
TRBV4-2	TRBJ2-7	17	-	TRBD2	CASSQDRISGSTGEQYF	TGTGCCAGCAGCCAAGATCGAATTAGCGGGAGCACGGGCGAGCAGTACTTC
TRBV28	TRBJ1-4	14	-	-	CASSLPQGWEKLFF	TGTGCCAGCAGTTTGCCGCAGGGGTGGGAAAAACTGTTTTTT
TRBV5-1	TRBJ1-1	13	few	-	CASSLGLDTEAFF	TGCGCCAGCAGCTTGGGCTTGGACACTGAAGCTTTCTTT
TRBV27	TRBJ2-1	18	-	-	CASSGGYRAPSSYNEQFF	TGTGCCAGCAGTGGGGGTTACAGGGCACCCAGCTCCTACAATGAGCAGTTCTTC
TRBV27	TRBJ2-1	16	-	TRBD2	CASSSGTSGIRDEQFF	TGTGCCAGCAGTTCCGGGACTAGCGGGATTCGGGATGAGCAGTTCTTC